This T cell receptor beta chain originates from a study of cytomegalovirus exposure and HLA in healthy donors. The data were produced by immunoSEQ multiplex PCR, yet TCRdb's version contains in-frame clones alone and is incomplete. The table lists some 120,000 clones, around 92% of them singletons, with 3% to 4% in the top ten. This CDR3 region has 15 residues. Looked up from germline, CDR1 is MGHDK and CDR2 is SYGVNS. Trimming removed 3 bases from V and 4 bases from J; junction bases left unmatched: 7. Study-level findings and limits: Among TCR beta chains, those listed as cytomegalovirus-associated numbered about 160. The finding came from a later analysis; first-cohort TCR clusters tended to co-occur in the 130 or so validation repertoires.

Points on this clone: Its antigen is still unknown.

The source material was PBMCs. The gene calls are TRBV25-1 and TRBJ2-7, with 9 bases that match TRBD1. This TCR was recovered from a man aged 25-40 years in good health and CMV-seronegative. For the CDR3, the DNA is TGTGCCAGCAGTGACCCCCGGACAGGGGCATACGAGCAGTACTTC. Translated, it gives CASSDPRTGAYEQYF.